Below, 16 T cell receptor beta chains from the same sample are listed, as sequenced in a study of T cell repertoires in cytomegalovirus infection. Using its own MiXCR run on the reads, TCRdb lists one record per CDR3 protein. This sample has 76,000 or so distinct CDR3 sequences, with roughly 3.5% found just once. The sequencing sample was made of PBMCs. The receptor source for this set is a human donor in good health (CMV status not recorded). Some clones in this sample may be carry-over from other donors' samples.

This clonotype was observed many times. The rearrangement joins TRBV6-6 to TRBJ2-5; D is ambiguous. Deletions cut 8 bases from V and 5 bases from J, with 12 bases between. The CDR3 is 12 residues long. CDR1 is MNHNY and CDR2 is SVGAGI in the germline V gene (reference sequence). CDR3 region: CASGPSMETQYF. The CDR3 DNA sequence: TGTGCCAGCGGTCCTAGTATGGAGACCCAGTACTTC.

This clonotype was counted at least ten times. The rearrangement links TRBV6-5 to TRBJ2-5, with D uncertain. This CDR3 is built from 14 residues. The ends were cut back, 0 bases at V and 5 bases at J, with 10 bases in the middle. Germline V gene lookup returns CDR1 MNHEY and CDR2 SVGAGI. CDR3 DNA: TGTGCCAGCAGTTACTCGTCACCTAGGGAGACCCAGTACTTC. This gives the protein CASSYSSPRETQYF.

In its sample, this clonotype was seen many times. The gene calls are TRBV7-2 and TRBJ1-4; 7 bases agree with TRBD1. The germline CDR1 and CDR2 sequences are SGHTA and FQGNSA. This CDR3 spans 14 amino acids. The trim removed 3 bases at V and 3 bases at J, leaving 1 base unmatched. In nucleotides, the CDR3 is TGTGCCAGCAGCTTGACAGGGCCTAATGAAAAACTGTTTTTT. This encodes CASSLTGPNEKLFF.

This clonotype was picked up many times. The CDR3 here is CACAPSGLVNEQFF. The CDR3 bases are TGTGCCTGCGCCCCCTCGGGACTAGTAAATGAGCAGTTCTTC. This chain uses TRBV30 with TRBJ2-1; 8 positions match TRBD2. CDR1 is GTSNPN and CDR2 is SVGIG in the germline V gene (reference sequence). The CDR3 extends over 14 amino acids. The ends lost 6 bases at V and 7 bases at J; junction bases unmatched: 11.

This clonotype was observed many times. The rearrangement links TRBV7-8 to TRBJ2-7; 9 nucleotides align to TRBD2. Germline V lookup: CDR1 SGHVS, CDR2 FQNEAQ. This CDR3 comprises 15 residues. The junction had 8 bases not matched to a gene; V was cut back by 0 bases and J by 8 bases. This CDR3 reads CASSLAVSGGLKQYF. In nucleotides, the CDR3 is TGTGCCAGCAGCTTAGCGGTTAGCGGGGGCCTAAAGCAGTACTTC.

This clonotype was found a few times. The chain combines TRBV28 with TRBJ2-5, with 9 bases aligning to TRBD2. This CDR3 contains 14 residues. Germline lookup yields CDR1 MDHEN and CDR2 SYDVKM. J lost 10 bases, V lost 3 bases, and 9 bases had no gene match. CDR3 nucleotides: TGTGCCAGCAGTTTCCTGCGGGGGGGCTCGGGCCAGTACTTC. Residues: CASSFLRGGSGQYF.

This clonotype was seen ten or more times. The CDR3 loop is CASSLFVGRGGGHTDTQYF. DNA of the CDR3: TGTGCCAGCAGTTTATTTGTCGGAAGGGGCGGGGGGCACACAGATACGCAGTATTTT. The chain is built from TRBV28 and TRBJ2-3, with 8 bases matching TRBD2. Germline assignment: CDR1 MDHEN and CDR2 SYDVKM. There are 19 residues in the CDR3. J gave up 2 bases and V 1 base, and 14 bases lay outside the gene matches.

This clonotype was detected many times. The chain has TRBV7-9 and TRBJ1-1; no definite D call. Trimming took off 6 bases at V and 0 bases at J, with 14 bases between the two ends. From germline, CDR1 is SEHNR and CDR2 FQNEAQ (reference sequence). This CDR3 is 15 amino acids long. CDR3: CASRSIGRVNTEAFF. The CDR3 DNA follows: TGTGCCAGCAGGAGCATCGGACGGGTGAACACTGAAGCTTTCTTT. Together with reference TRBV7-9 and TRBJ1-1, the CDR3 gives the full variable domain: DTGVSQNPRHKITKRGQNVTFRCDPISEHNRLYWYRQTLGQGPEFLTYFQNEAQLEKSRLLSDRFSAERPKGSFSTLEIQRTEQGDSAMYLCASRSIGRVNTEAFFGQGTRLTVV.

This clonotype has a count of ten or more. The chain couples TRBV4-1 to TRBJ1-1; perhaps TRBD1 as D (5 bases). This CDR3 has 18 residues. V was pared by 1 base and J by 1 base, with 19 bases between. Germline CDR1 and CDR2: MGHRA and YSYEKL. The CDR3, as DNA: TGCGCCAGCAGCCAAGTCGGGTTCTCCATGGGGGGGAACACTGAAGCTTTCTTT. Translated, it gives CASSQVGFSMGGNTEAFF.

This clonotype came up many times. The chain uses TRBV20-1 and TRBJ2-1, with D possibly TRBD1 on 6 matching bases. Germline loops: CDR1 DFQATT, CDR2 SNEGSKA (reference sequence). Trimming removed 0 bases from V and 3 bases from J, with 15 bases in between. The CDR3 totals 16 residues. In nucleotides, the CDR3 is TGCAGTGCTAGAGATCGGGGCAGGGGAAACTACAATGAGCAGTTCTTC. Amino acid sequence: CSARDRGRGNYNEQFF.

This clonotype was observed many times. The chain couples TRBV11-2 to TRBJ2-7; D may correspond to TRBD1 or TRBD2 (5 bases each). Trimming shortened V by 1 base and J by 3 bases, and 13 bases separated the two germline ends. This CDR3 has 15 residues. The V gene's germline CDR1 is SGHAT and CDR2 FQNNGV. The CDR3 DNA is TGTGCCAGCAGCTTAGGCCGGGACCTTCTCTACGAGCAGTACTTC. Its protein product is CASSLGRDLLYEQYF.

This clonotype was found many times. The V call is TRBV7-9, the J call TRBJ2-5; D call uncertain. CDR1 and CDR2 (germline): SEHNR, FQNEAQ (reference sequence). The CDR3 extends over 15 amino acids. The V gene lost 5 bases and the J gene lost 2 bases, with 15 bases spanning the gap. Here the CDR3 reads CASSPTRAPQETQYF. The CDR3 DNA sequence: TGTGCCAGCAGCCCTACCCGGGCCCCTCAAGAGACCCAGTACTTC.

This clonotype has at least ten counts. CDR3: CASSLGLYEQYF. Written as DNA, the CDR3 is TGTGCCAGCAGTTTAGGCCTTTACGAGCAGTACTTC. J is TRBJ2-7 and V is TRBV28; D not certain. The CDR3 is 12 residues long. The V end was cut by 2 bases, the J end by 4 bases, with 6 bases between. In germline, CDR1 is MDHEN, CDR2 SYDVKM.

This clonotype was counted at least ten times. This chain uses TRBV7-2 with TRBJ1-5, with D maybe TRBD1 (5 bases). There are 15 residues in the CDR3. V dropped 3 bases and J dropped 4 bases, with 13 bases sitting between them. Germline lookup yields CDR1 SGHTA and CDR2 FQGNSA. CDR3 in DNA: TGTGCCAGCAGCTTTGACAGCCTCCGAAATCAGCCCCAGCATTTT. Amino acid sequence: CASSFDSLRNQPQHF.

This clonotype was seen ten or more times. The gene calls are TRBV7-2 and TRBJ2-1; D might be TRBD2 (6 bases). This CDR3 has 15 amino acids. Germline V gene data show CDR1 as SGHTA and CDR2 as FQGNSA. V lost 5 bases, J lost 8 bases, and 19 bases lay in between. CDR3 in amino acids: CASSPLWGVFDEQFF. CDR3 nucleotides: TGTGCCAGCAGCCCTTTATGGGGGGTTTTCGATGAGCAGTTCTTC. The variable domain in full, completed from reference TRBV7-2 and TRBJ2-1, reads GAGVSQSPSNKVTEKGKDVELRCDPISGHTALYWYRQSLGQGLEFLIYFQGNSAPDKSGLPSDRFSAERTGGSVSTLTIQRTQQEDSAVYLCASSPLWGVFDEQFFGPGTRLTVL.

This clonotype showed up many times. This chain connects TRBV27 to TRBJ2-1; 10 nucleotides line up with TRBD1. With 2 bases clipped from V and 7 bases from J, the junction kept 5 bases outside the gene matches. The germline V gene encodes CDR1 MNHEY and CDR2 SMNVEV (reference sequence). The CDR3 sequence is 15 residues long. The CDR3, as DNA: TGTGCCAGCAGTTTAGAGGGACAGGGGTGGAATGAGCAGTTCTTC. It yields the protein CASSLEGQGWNEQFF.